The rows below give T cell receptor beta chains drawn from one sample of a study of T cell changes during pregnancy in multiple sclerosis. Clones were sequenced by immunoSEQ multiplex PCR, and TCRdb holds only the in-frame ones, with some missing. Here the sample spans over 45,000 clones, approximately 90% being singletons. The sample consisted of CD4+ T cells from peripheral blood mononuclear cells, taken in the third trimester of pregnancy. Receptors originate from a female donor with multiple sclerosis, enrolled in a pregnancy study. Each CDR3 is given without its conserved first and last residue. D genes are given only for firm matches.

V	J	D	CDR3
TRBV7-9	TRBJ1-2	NA	ASSLATRGYGYT
TRBV5-1	TRBJ1-1	NA	ASSLDKNTEAF
TRBV30	TRBJ1-3	NA	AWSGYSGNTIY
TRBV27	TRBJ2-7	TRBD2	ASSQASGGANEQY
TRBV4-2	TRBJ2-7	NA	ASSQVVRGRDYEQY
TRBV6-5	TRBJ1-2	NA	ASSPSSRGYT
TRBV6-5	TRBJ2-7	NA	ATRIRGSYEQY
TRBV5-4	TRBJ2-7	NA	ASSFEGFYEQY
TRBV27	TRBJ2-3	NA	ASSLTRFGTDTQY
TRBV14	TRBJ1-5	TRBD1	ASSLTGGNSNQPQH
TRBV19	TRBJ2-2	TRBD1	ASNPGTDNTGELF
TRBV18	TRBJ1-2	NA	ASSPTKLRENYGYT
TRBV7-6	TRBJ2-5	NA	ASSSDGRRARSEGETQY
TRBV14	TRBJ2-7	NA	ASSQWATASYEQY
TRBV5-6	TRBJ2-7	TRBD2	ASSPVAGAVREQY
TRBV7-9	TRBJ2-7	TRBD1	ASSGQASYEQY
TRBV25-1	TRBJ1-6	NA	ATGEPYNSPLH
TRBV2	TRBJ2-2	TRBD1	ASSTGTGSGELF
TRBV25-1	TRBJ2-7	TRBD2	ASSDWSSGGYEQY
TRBV19	TRBJ2-3	TRBD1	ASRKQGAADTQY
TRBV19	TRBJ1-5	NA	ASNLRGSNQPQH
TRBV5-1	TRBJ2-1	TRBD2	ASSLVAAGTSGNEQF
TRBV27	TRBJ1-5	TRBD1	ASSMGQVNQPQH
TRBV4-2	TRBJ2-1	TRBD2	ASRTGTSGSTEQF
TRBV5-4	TRBJ1-3	NA	ASSLSPAGNTIY
TRBV7-2	TRBJ2-7	NA	ASSLVWSGSEQY
TRBV7-3	TRBJ2-3	TRBD2	ASSLTGTSGTDTQY
TRBV7-6	TRBJ1-1	NA	ASSLEQGSSTEAF
TRBV11-1	TRBJ2-1	NA	ASSLISSRIPSYNEQF
TRBV5-1	TRBJ1-3	NA	ASSFSPGFGNTIY
TRBV7-9	TRBJ2-1	NA	ASSLGGTYNEQF
TRBV7-9	TRBJ1-4	TRBD1	ASSPGQGDSEKLF
TRBV11-2	TRBJ2-1	TRBD2	ASSSGWIAGVGSNEQF
TRBV7-9	TRBJ1-1	TRBD1	ANSLTRDRAPEAF
TRBV29-1	TRBJ2-3	TRBD1	SVEEWDRGRSTDTQY
TRBV9	TRBJ2-3	NA	ASRLEGADTQY
TRBV7-2	TRBJ1-1	NA	ASSYRDGNTEAF
TRBV6-4	TRBJ2-1	TRBD2	ASSTNSLHSGRAGEQF
TRBV5-6	TRBJ1-1	NA	ASSLVAGLNTEAF
TRBV7-2	TRBJ1-5	NA	ASGPNQPQH
TRBV27	TRBJ2-7	TRBD1	ASRQGAKGGVYEQY
TRBV7-9	TRBJ1-2	TRBD1	ASSLAGDRPGGYT
TRBV16	TRBJ2-6	NA	ASSPYRAGANVLT
TRBV10-1	TRBJ2-1	TRBD2	ASSGAGGSYNEQF
TRBV7-2	TRBJ2-7	TRBD1	ASSYQGQVTYEQY
TRBV5-6	TRBJ1-5	TRBD1	ASSLGTGYQPQH
TRBV10-3	TRBJ2-3	NA	AISEIGEKRDTQY